These 10 T cell receptor beta chains were sequenced from one sample in a study of OX40 agonist ivuxolimab in advanced cancers. The library was prepared using the immunoSEQ multiplex PCR assay. TCRdb's version of the immuneACCESS table is confined to in-frame rearrangements and falls short of the full clone set. An unresolved V gene accounts for under half of the shortfall where checked; the remainder is of unknown origin. This sample has about 43,000 clones in its table, and approximately 83% of those were observed once. Approximately 15% of the sample is held by the ten biggest clonotypes. This sample comprised CD4+ or CD8+ T cells sorted from blood, obtained in a trial of the OX40 agonist ivuxolimab. These receptor sequences come from an adult with an advanced solid tumor such as melanoma, head and neck, liver or kidney cancer.

This rearrangement joins TRBV29-1 to TRBJ2-1, with TRBD2 matching over 8 bases. The ends lost 7 bases at V and 0 bases at J; junction bases unmatched: 8. There are 15 residues in the CDR3. Germline CDR1 and CDR2: SQVTM and ANQGSEA. CDR3 amino acids: CSGFSGVTSYNEQFF. The DNA for the CDR3 is TGCAGCGGATTTAGCGGGGTCACCTCCTACAATGAGCAGTTCTTC.

The V and J genes are TRBV28 and TRBJ2-7, with 11 bases fitting TRBD1. Germline trimming cut 5 bases from V and 5 bases from J; bases unmatched to any gene: 11. The CDR3 covers 16 residues. Germline loops: CDR1 MDHEN, CDR2 SYDVKM. As DNA, the CDR3 is TGTGCCAGCAGTCCGCCCACCGGGACAGGGGGTAACGAGCAGTACTTC. It yields the protein CASSPPTGTGGNEQYF.

The gene calls are TRBV6-1 and TRBJ2-1; unclear D gene. V dropped 4 bases and J dropped 5 bases, with 6 bases sitting between them. From germline, CDR1 is MNHNS and CDR2 SASEGT. CDR3 length equals 12 residues. The CDR3: CASSVFDNEQFF. CDR3 DNA sequence: TGTGCCAGCAGTGTATTCGACAATGAGCAGTTCTTC.

This chain connects TRBV27 to TRBJ2-7; 12 bases map to TRBD2. There are 16 residues in the CDR3. Germline V gives CDR1 MNHEY, CDR2 SMNVEV (reference sequence). V shed 5 bases and J 6 bases; nucleotides not matched to a gene: 11. CDR3 coding DNA: TGTGCCAGCAGTCCCTGGTACACTAGCGGGGGGTTCGAGCAGTACTTC. Amino acids: CASSPWYTSGGFEQYF.

The chain uses TRBV7-8 and TRBJ2-2; 7 bases fit TRBD1. Germline CDR1 SGHVS, CDR2 FQNEAQ. V dropped 3 bases and J dropped 7; count of bases not matched to a gene: 5. CDR3 length: 14 residues. The CDR3, as DNA: TGTGCCAGCAGCTTGACAGGGACGGACGGGGAGCTGTTTTTT. Encoded protein: CASSLTGTDGELFF.

In regard to this clone: The sample holds other DNA sequences that translate to the same CDR3. The chain employs TRBV7-6 and TRBJ2-1; 8 bases are shared with TRBD1. The CDR3 extends over 13 amino acids. Germline V gene data show CDR1 as SGHVS and CDR2 as FNYEAQ. The J segment lost 10 bases and the V segment lost 5 bases, leaving 7 bases of the junction unmatched. The CDR3: CASSRDRGEEQFF. The DNA of the CDR3 is TGTGCCAGCAGCCGAGACAGGGGCGAGGAGCAGTTCTTC. The full variable domain, its missing parts supplied by reference TRBV7-6 and TRBJ2-1, is GAGVSQSPRYKVTKRGQDVALRCDPISGHVSLYWYRQALGQGPEFLTYFNYEAQQDKSGLPNDRFSAERPEGSISTLTIQRTEQRDSAMYRCASSRDRGEEQFFGPGTRLTVL.

This clone has just a few counts. The rearrangement uses TRBV19 and TRBJ2-7; D is uncertain. Germline V gene lookup returns CDR1 LNHDA and CDR2 SQIVND (reference sequence). Trimming cost V 3 bases and J 7 bases, with 13 bases left between them. The CDR3 sequence is 13 residues long. As DNA, the CDR3 is TGTGCCAGTAGTATGGGCGGCTCCTGGGAGCAGTACTTC. This translates into CASSMGGSWEQYF.

The V and J genes are TRBV4-2 and TRBJ2-2, with 7 bases lining up with TRBD2. Germline assignment: CDR1 LGHNA and CDR2 YNFKEQ. This CDR3 has 13 amino acids. The V and J ends lost 4 bases and 5 bases, in that order; junction bases with no gene match: 1. CDR3 in DNA: TGTGCCAGCAGCCCGGGGGGTACCGGGGAGCTGTTTTTT. Translating it yields CASSPGGTGELFF.

Here the CDR3 DNA reads TGTGCCAGCAGTTACATTCAGGGCCATCAGCCCCAGCATTTT. It encodes CASSYIQGHQPQHF. The chain employs TRBV6-6 and TRBJ1-5, with D possibly TRBD1 on 5 matching bases. Germline CDR1 and CDR2: MNHNY and SVGAGI (reference sequence). Between the trimmed V and J ends, which lost 2 bases and 5 bases, there was a span of 10 bases. The CDR3 is 14 residues long.

The rearrangement uses TRBV2 and TRBJ2-1, with D possibly matching TRBD1 (6 bases). In germline, CDR1 is SNHLY, CDR2 FYNNEI. The CDR3 runs 16 residues. Trimming stripped 6 bases from V and 0 bases from J, with 15 bases between. This CDR3 is CASRGGGGHSYNEQFF. CDR3 bases: TGTGCCAGCAGAGGGGGTGGGGGACACTCCTACAATGAGCAGTTCTTC. Together with reference TRBV2 and TRBJ2-1, the CDR3 gives the full variable domain: EPEVTQTPSHQVTQMGQEVILRCVPISNHLYFYWYRQILGQKVEFLVSFYNNEISEKSEIFDDQFSVERPDGSNFTLKIRSTKLEDSAMYFCASRGGGGHSYNEQFFGPGTRLTVL.